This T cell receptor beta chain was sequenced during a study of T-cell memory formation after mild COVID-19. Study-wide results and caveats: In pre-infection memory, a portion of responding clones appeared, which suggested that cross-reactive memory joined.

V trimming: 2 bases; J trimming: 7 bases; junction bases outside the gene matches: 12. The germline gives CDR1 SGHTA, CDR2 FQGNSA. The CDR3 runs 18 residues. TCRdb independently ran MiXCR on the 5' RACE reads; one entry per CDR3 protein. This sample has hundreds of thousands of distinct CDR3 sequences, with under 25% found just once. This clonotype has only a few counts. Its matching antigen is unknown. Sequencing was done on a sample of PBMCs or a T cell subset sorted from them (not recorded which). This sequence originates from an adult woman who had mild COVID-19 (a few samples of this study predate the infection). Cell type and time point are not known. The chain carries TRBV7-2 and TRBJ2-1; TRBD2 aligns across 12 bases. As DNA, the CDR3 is TGTGCCAGCAGCTTACAACTTAGACTAGCGGGAGATATAAATGAGCAGTTCTTC. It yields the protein CASSLQLRLAGDINEQFF.